This T cell receptor (beta chain) appears in the sequencing data of a study of blood T cells in healthy people across ages. Trimming cost V 5 bases and J 3 bases, with 16 bases left between them. Germline V gene data show CDR1 as MGHRA and CDR2 as YSYEKL. This CDR3 spans 15 amino acids. There are a few counts of this clonotype. The second PCR ran roughly 6 to 11 cycles with a sample-barcoded 5' primer and J-beta primers. From the 5' RACE reads, TCRdb called clonotypes with MiXCR, one entry per CDR3 protein. The sample records hundreds of thousands of distinct CDR3 sequences, around 48% being singletons.

The chain is built from TRBV4-1 and TRBJ1-2; D gene unclear. The specimen was blood. The TCR originated in a woman aged 55-69 years in good health. The chain's CDR3 is CASSAPAQPYYGYTF. In DNA form, the CDR3 reads TGCGCCAGCAGCGCACCTGCACAGCCTTACTATGGCTACACCTTC.